The 13 T cell receptor beta chains below come from one sample, sequenced in a study of blood T cells in healthy people across ages. The authors ran a second PCR of 7 to 11 cycles using a sample-barcoded 5' primer and a J-beta primer mix. TCRdb independently ran MiXCR on the 5' RACE reads; one entry per CDR3 protein. The table lists roughly 500,000 distinct CDR3 sequences, around 24% of them singletons. These data were also filed under a second study, of T cells of mothers and their children.

The sequenced sample consisted of blood. These TCRs come from a boy aged 5-17 years in good health.

This clonotype has more than one count but fewer than ten. The V and J genes are TRBV3-1 and TRBJ2-7; D remains ambiguous. V lost 2 bases to trimming and J lost 6 bases, with 8 bases between them. CDR3 length: 12 residues. Per the germline V gene, CDR1 is LGHDT and CDR2 is YNNKEL (reference sequence). Written as DNA, the CDR3 is TGTGCCAGCAGCCAAATCCGGACCGAGCAGTACTTC. It encodes CASSQIRTEQYF.

The CDR3 region is CASSDRDFYEQYF. The DNA of the CDR3 is TGTGCCAGCAGTGACAGGGACTTCTACGAGCAGTACTTC. The chain carries TRBV2 and TRBJ2-7; TRBD2 might be the D (6 bases). CDR3 length: 13 residues. The germline V gene encodes CDR1 SNHLY and CDR2 FYNNEI. Trimming took off 3 bases at V and 3 bases at J, with 9 bases between the two ends.

V usage is TRBV7-9 and J usage is TRBJ2-5, with D unclear. Trimming took 1 base from V and 5 from J, leaving 8 bases between them. Germline CDR1 SEHNR, CDR2 FQNEAQ (reference sequence). The CDR3 contains 13 residues. The CDR3 DNA follows: TGTGCCAGCAGCTTAGTGTCCGCGGAGACCCAGTACTTC. As protein: CASSLVSAETQYF.

V and J are TRBV20-1 and TRBJ2-1, with TRBD2 identical over 10 bases. Trimming at V came to 8 bases and at J to 0 bases, leaving 10 bases not matched to a gene. CDR3 length: 16 amino acids. Per the germline V gene, CDR1 is DFQATT and CDR2 is SNEGSKA (reference sequence). The CDR3 protein is CSTGTSVSSSYNEQFF. CDR3 coding DNA: TGCAGTACCGGGACTAGCGTCTCCAGCTCCTACAATGAGCAGTTCTTC.

Only a few counts were recorded for this clonotype. The chain joins TRBV7-2 to TRBJ1-1; 10 bases agree with TRBD1. Germline CDR1 SGHTA, CDR2 FQGNSA. The CDR3 runs 14 residues. Trimming at V came to 4 bases and at J to 6 bases, leaving 5 bases not matched to a gene. CDR3 sequence (DNA): TGTGCCAGCAGCTACATGACAGGGGGCTCTGAAGCTTTCTTT. It is translated as CASSYMTGGSEAFF.

This clonotype was detected a few times. The chain carries TRBV29-1 and TRBJ2-3; D not resolved. CDR1 is SQVTM, CDR2 ANQGSEA, per germline. There are 10 residues in the CDR3. The CDR3 spells CNGTGDTQYF. CDR3 in DNA: TGCAACGGCACCGGTGATACGCAGTATTTT.

Details on this clonotype: At one end the junction does not follow the germline gene, possibly because of a read error. The rearrangement links TRBV6-6 to TRBJ2-1; D uncertain. The germline gives CDR1 MNHNY, CDR2 SVGAGI (reference sequence). There are 12 residues in the CDR3. The chain's CDR3 is CASSYLGDELFF. The CDR3 nucleotides are TGTGCCAGCAGTTATCTTGGGGATGAGCTGTTCTTC.

This clonotype was detected only a few times. The V and J genes are TRBV12-3 or TRBV12-4 and TRBJ2-7; TRBD1 aligns across 10 bases. The CDR3 length is 15 residues. V trimming: 2 bases; J trimming: 0 bases; junction bases outside the gene matches: 1. The CDR3 bases are TGTGCCAGCAGTTTAAGGACAGGGGGCTCCTACGAGCAGTACTTC. It is translated as CASSLRTGGSYEQYF.

Many counts were recorded for this clonotype. This chain links TRBV20-1 with TRBJ1-2, with D perhaps TRBD1 (6 bases). Germline assignment: CDR1 DFQATT and CDR2 SNEGSKA (reference sequence). The V end was cut by 0 bases, the J end by 5 bases, with 13 bases between. The CDR3 runs to 14 residues. CDR3 sequence (DNA): TGCAGTGCTAGAGATGCGCCAGGGGAGTATGGCTACACCTTC. Its translation: CSARDAPGEYGYTF.

This clonotype was seen a handful of times. V usage is TRBV9 and J usage is TRBJ2-4; 9 bases are shared with TRBD2. Looked up from germline, CDR1 is SGDLS and CDR2 is YYNGEE. The CDR3 spans 17 residues. Unmatched junction bases numbered 5, after V lost 0 bases and J lost 1 base. The chain's CDR3 is CASSVGIAGVAKNIQYF. The CDR3 nucleotides read TGTGCCAGCAGCGTAGGGATAGCGGGAGTCGCCAAAAACATTCAGTACTTC.

The gene calls are TRBV4-3 and TRBJ2-3; TRBD1 matches 9 bases. Germline V gives CDR1 LGHNA, CDR2 YSLEER. The CDR3 consists of 15 residues. The V segment lost 1 base and the J segment 1 base; nucleotides outside the gene matches: 0. CDR3 region: CASSQGDRGTDTQYF. CDR3 in DNA: TGCGCCAGCAGCCAAGGGGACAGGGGCACAGATACGCAGTATTTT.

The chain uses TRBV2 and TRBJ2-3; 16 bases map to TRBD2. CDR3 length: 15 amino acids. Unmatched junction bases numbered 5, after V lost 6 bases and J lost 8 bases. Per germline, CDR1 SNHLY and CDR2 FYNNEI. CDR3 loop: CASRGLAGGPGTQYF. CDR3 in DNA: TGTGCCAGCAGGGGACTAGCGGGGGGGCCAGGTACGCAGTATTTT.

This chain uses TRBV7-2 with TRBJ2-3, with D unclear. V lost 1 base and J lost 11, with 13 bases in between. Germline CDR1 reads SGHTA; CDR2 reads FQGNSA. CDR3 size: 13 residues. The CDR3 loop reads CASSLDSRKKQYF. CDR3 DNA sequence: TGTGCCAGCAGCTTAGACTCCCGAAAGAAGCAGTATTTT.